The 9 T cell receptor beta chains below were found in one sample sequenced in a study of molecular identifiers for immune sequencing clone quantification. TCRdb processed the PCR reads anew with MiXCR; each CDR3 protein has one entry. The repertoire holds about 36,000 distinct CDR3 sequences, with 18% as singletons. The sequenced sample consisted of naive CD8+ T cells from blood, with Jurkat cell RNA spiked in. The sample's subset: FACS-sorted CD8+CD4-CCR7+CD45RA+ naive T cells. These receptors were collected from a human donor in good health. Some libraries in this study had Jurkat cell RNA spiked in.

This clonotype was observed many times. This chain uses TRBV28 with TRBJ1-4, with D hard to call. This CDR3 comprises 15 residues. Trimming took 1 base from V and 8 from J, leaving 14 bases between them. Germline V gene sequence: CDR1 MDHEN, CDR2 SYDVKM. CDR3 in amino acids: CASSLSLSGREKLFF. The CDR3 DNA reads TGTGCCAGCAGTTTATCCCTCTCCGGTAGGGAAAAACTGTTTTTT. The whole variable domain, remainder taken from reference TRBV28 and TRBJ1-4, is DVKVTQSSRYLVKRTGEKVFLECVQDMDHENMFWYRQDPGLGLRLIYFSYDVKMKEKGDIPEGYSVSREKKERFSLILESASTNQTSMYLCASSLSLSGREKLFFGSGTQLSVL.

Here the CDR3 reads CASSRVTGELFF. CDR3 nucleotides: TGTGCCAGCAGTAGGGTTACCGGGGAGCTGTTTTTT. J is TRBJ2-2 and V is TRBV2; D gene ambiguous. Trimming left V 5 bases short and J 5 bases short, with 6 bases between. The CDR3 sequence is 12 residues long. The germline V gene has CDR1 SNHLY and CDR2 FYNNEI. Combining the CDR3 with reference TRBV2 and TRBJ2-2 gives the whole variable domain EPEVTQTPSHQVTQMGQEVILRCVPISNHLYFYWYRQILGQKVEFLVSFYNNEISEKSEIFDDQFSVERPDGSNFTLKIRSTKLEDSAMYFCASSRVTGELFFGEGSRLTVL.

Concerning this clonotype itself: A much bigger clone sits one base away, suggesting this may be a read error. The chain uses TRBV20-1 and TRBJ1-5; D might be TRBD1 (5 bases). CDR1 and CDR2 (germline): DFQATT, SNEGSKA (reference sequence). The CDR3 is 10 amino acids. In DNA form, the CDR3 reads TGCAGCAGGGTTAGTCAGCCCCAGCGTTTT. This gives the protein CSRVSQPQRF.

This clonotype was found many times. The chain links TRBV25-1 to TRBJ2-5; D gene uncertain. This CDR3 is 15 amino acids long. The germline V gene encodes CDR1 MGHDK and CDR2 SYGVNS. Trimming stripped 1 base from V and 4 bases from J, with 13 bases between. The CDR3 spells CASSELGAGRETQYF. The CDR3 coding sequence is TGTGCCAGCAGTGAATTGGGTGCCGGACGAGAGACCCAGTACTTC.

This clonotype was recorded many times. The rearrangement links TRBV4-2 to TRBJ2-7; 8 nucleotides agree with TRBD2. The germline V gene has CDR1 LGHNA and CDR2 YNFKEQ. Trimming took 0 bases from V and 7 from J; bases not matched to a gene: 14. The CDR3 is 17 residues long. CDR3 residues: CASSQESRGLGVREQYF. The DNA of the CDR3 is TGTGCCAGCAGCCAAGAAAGTAGGGGACTAGGGGTAAGGGAGCAGTACTTC.

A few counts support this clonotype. The CDR3 DNA is TGTGCCAGCAGACCTGGGACAGCCACCTTCTACGAGCAGTACTTC. Its translation: CASRPGTATFYEQYF. The J gene is TRBJ2-7, the V gene TRBV28, with TRBD1 identical over 7 bases. Germline V gene data show CDR1 as MDHEN and CDR2 as SYDVKM. V lost 6 bases and J lost 3; bases outside the gene matches: 11. This CDR3 is 15 amino acids long.

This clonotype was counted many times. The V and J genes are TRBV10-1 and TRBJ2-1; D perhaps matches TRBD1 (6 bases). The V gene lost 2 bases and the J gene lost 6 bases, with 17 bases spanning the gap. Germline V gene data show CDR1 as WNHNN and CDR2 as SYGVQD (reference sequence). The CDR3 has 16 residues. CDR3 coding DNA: TGCGCCAGCAGTGAGAAATCACAGGGCCCACCCAATGAGCAGTTCTTC. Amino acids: CASSEKSQGPPNEQFF.

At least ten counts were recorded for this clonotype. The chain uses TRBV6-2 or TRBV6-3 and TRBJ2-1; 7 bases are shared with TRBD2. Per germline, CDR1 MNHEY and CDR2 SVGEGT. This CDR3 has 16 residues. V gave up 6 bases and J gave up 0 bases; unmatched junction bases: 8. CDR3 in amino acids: CASRTYGTTSYNEQFF. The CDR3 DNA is TGTGCCAGCAGGACCTACGGGACTACCTCCTACAATGAGCAGTTCTTC.

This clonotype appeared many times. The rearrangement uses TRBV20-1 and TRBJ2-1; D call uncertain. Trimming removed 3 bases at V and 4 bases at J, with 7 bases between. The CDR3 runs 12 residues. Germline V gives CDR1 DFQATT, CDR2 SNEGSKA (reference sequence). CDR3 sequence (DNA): TGCAGTGCTAGGGGATCTTACAATGAGCAGTTCTTC. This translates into CSARGSYNEQFF.